Shown below are 24 T cell receptor beta chains from a single sample sequenced in a study of T cell repertoires in ileal Crohn's disease. TCRdb's copy holds only in-frame clones and misses some; the assay was immunoSEQ multiplex PCR. The profile covers some 13,000 clones, with around 78% appearing a single time and less than 20% taken by the ten largest. The sequenced sample consisted of ileal tissue. All receptors come from an adult with Crohn's disease.

The chain links TRBV19 to TRBJ1-5, with TRBD1 matching over 7 bases. The V segment lost 4 bases and the J segment 4 bases; nucleotides outside the gene matches: 16. Per germline, CDR1 LNHDA and CDR2 SQIVND (reference sequence). The CDR3 consists of 18 residues. The CDR3 region is CASSTLRQGMGRNQPQHF. The CDR3 DNA is TGTGCCAGTAGTACCCTACGACAGGGTATGGGAAGAAATCAGCCCCAGCATTTT.

The chain carries TRBV19 and TRBJ1-2; D possibly corresponds to TRBD1 (6 bases). The germline V and J ends were trimmed by 4 bases and 4 bases, with 16 bases remaining between them. Germline values: CDR1 LNHDA, CDR2 SQIVND (reference sequence). The CDR3 extends over 15 amino acids. The CDR3 is CASSTTTAGAYGYTF. DNA of the CDR3: TGTGCCAGTAGTACCACCACAGCAGGGGCCTATGGCTACACCTTC.

The V and J genes are TRBV15 and TRBJ2-3, with 9 bases matching TRBD2. Germline CDR1 is LNHNV and CDR2 is YYDKDF (reference sequence). The CDR3 length is 16 residues. J gave up 2 bases and V 4 bases, and 7 bases lay outside the gene matches. The CDR3 DNA sequence: TGTGCCACCAGCACCCTAGCGGGGCTACCCACAGATACGCAGTATTTT. Protein product: CATSTLAGLPTDTQYF.

V and J are TRBV19 and TRBJ1-2; no clear D. Germline V gene data show CDR1 as LNHDA and CDR2 as SQIVND (reference sequence). The length of the CDR3 is 13 residues. V lost 5 bases and J 6 bases, leaving 13 bases between the germline ends. In DNA form, the CDR3 reads TGTGCCAGTAGTTCCCGGAGCGGGGATGGCTACACCTTC. Amino acids: CASSSRSGDGYTF.

The CDR3: CASSPDRVYGYTF. For the CDR3, the DNA is TGTGCCAGCAGCCCGGACAGGGTATATGGCTACACCTTC. This rearrangement joins TRBV6-6 to TRBJ1-2, with 8 bases fitting TRBD1. The CDR3 is made up of 13 amino acids. Germline CDR1 and CDR2: MNHNY and SVGAGI (reference sequence). The V and J ends lost 6 bases and 5 bases, in that order; junction bases with no gene match: 5.

The J gene is TRBJ2-5, the V gene TRBV7-9; D is unresolved. V lost 1 base, J lost 11 bases, and 8 bases lay in between. This CDR3 is built from 11 residues. Germline V CDR1 and CDR2: SEHNR, FQNEAQ (reference sequence). For the CDR3, the DNA is TGTGCCAGCAGCTTAGACAGAGAGCAGTACTTC. It codes for CASSLDREQYF.

V gene TRBV2 combines with J gene TRBJ2-3; 8 positions match TRBD2. The V segment lost 5 bases and the J segment 4 bases; nucleotides outside the gene matches: 5. The CDR3 runs to 14 residues. CDR1 is SNHLY, CDR2 FYNNEI, per germline. DNA of the CDR3: TGTGCCAGCAGTAGGACTAGCTCTCCAGATACGCAGTATTTT. This codes for CASSRTSSPDTQYF.

V gene TRBV7-9 combines with J gene TRBJ1-1; TRBD1 agrees at 9 bases. V shed 8 bases and J 0 bases; nucleotides not matched to a gene: 4. Per the germline V gene, CDR1 is SEHNR and CDR2 is FQNEAQ (reference sequence). CDR3 size: 14 residues. Written as DNA, the CDR3 is TGTGCCAGCGATAGGACAGGGGTGAACACTGAAGCTTTCTTT. Translating it yields CASDRTGVNTEAFF.

For the CDR3, the DNA is TGCGCCAGCAGCCCAAGGCCCACAGGGGTGAGCACCGGGGAGCTGTTTTTT. It codes for CASSPRPTGVSTGELFF. V gene TRBV4-1 combines with J gene TRBJ2-2, with TRBD1 identical over 7 bases. This CDR3 comprises 17 residues. CDR1 MGHRA and CDR2 YSYEKL come from the germline V gene. Unmatched junction bases numbered 12, after V lost 4 bases and J lost 4 bases.

The chain has TRBV6-5 and TRBJ2-4; a weak D match, TRBD2 (6 bases). This CDR3 is 15 amino acids long. From germline, CDR1 is MNHEY and CDR2 SVGAGI. V lost 2 bases and J lost 4, with 12 bases in between. DNA of the CDR3: TGTGCCAGCAGTTACCGGGCAGGAGGGAAAAACATTCAGTACTTC. Its protein product is CASSYRAGGKNIQYF.

Regarding this clone: Other DNA sequences in this sample translate to the same CDR3. V and J are TRBV7-3 and TRBJ2-2, with D tentatively TRBD1 (5 bases). The length of the CDR3 is 15 residues. Germline CDR1 and CDR2: SGHTA and FQGTGA. Trimming took 1 base from V and 3 from J, leaving 9 bases between them. CDR3 bases: TGTGCCAGCAGCTTAAAGGGCAGGGACACCGGGGAGCTGTTTTTT. Amino acid sequence: CASSLKGRDTGELFF.

The chain uses TRBV5-1 and TRBJ2-5, with D perhaps TRBD2 (6 bases). V was cut by 4 bases and J by 1 base, with 17 bases left in between. CDR3 length equals 16 residues. Germline CDR1 SGHRS, CDR2 YFSETQ. The CDR3 nucleotides read TGCGCCAGCAGCGGGAGGTCCTTATCGTCCCAAGAGACCCAGTACTTC. This encodes CASSGRSLSSQETQYF. Looking up the rest from reference TRBV5-1 and TRBJ2-5 gives the full variable domain: KAGVTQTPRYLIKTRGQQVTLSCSPISGHRSVSWYQQTPGQGLQFLFEYFSETQRNKGNFPGRFSGRQFSNSRSEMNVSTLELGDSALYLCASSGRSLSSQETQYFGPGTRLLVL.

This rearrangement joins TRBV6-1 to TRBJ1-1, with D unresolved. CDR3 length: 14 residues. The V gene lost 2 bases and the J gene lost 0 bases, with 7 bases spanning the gap. Germline CDR1 and CDR2: MNHNS and SASEGT. The CDR3 DNA is TGTGCCAGCAGTGAAAAGAGCATGAACACTGAAGCTTTCTTT. As protein: CASSEKSMNTEAFF.

The chain employs TRBV6-5 and TRBJ2-5; TRBD2 is a possible D gene (6 bases). The CDR3 length is 11 residues. Trimming removed 6 bases from V and 7 bases from J, with 9 bases in between. The germline gives CDR1 MNHEY, CDR2 SVGAGI. The CDR3 DNA reads as TGTGCCAGCAGCGACGGGGGGACCCAGTACTTC. It translates to CASSDGGTQYF.

V is TRBV7-2 and J is TRBJ2-7; the match to TRBD1 covers 10 bases. The length of the CDR3 is 15 residues. J gave up 3 bases and V 5 bases, and 7 bases lay outside the gene matches. Germline V CDR1 and CDR2: SGHTA, FQGNSA. The CDR3 loop reads CASSGTGTGVYEQYF. DNA of the CDR3: TGTGCCAGCAGCGGAACCGGGACAGGGGTCTACGAGCAGTACTTC.

This clone came up a few times. The chain uses TRBV7-9 and TRBJ2-1, with a tentative D call TRBD2 (6 bases). This CDR3 is built from 13 residues. V gave up 6 bases and J gave up 6 bases, with 12 bases separating them. Germline V gene data show CDR1 as SEHNR and CDR2 as FQNEAQ (reference sequence). The CDR3 reads CASSPAGRNEQFF. For the CDR3, the DNA is TGTGCCAGCAGTCCCGCGGGGCGCAATGAGCAGTTCTTC.

CDR3 nucleotide sequence: TGTGCCAGCAGCGTCGTTCAGGGGGCCACAGATACGCAGTATTTT. Encoded protein: CASSVVQGATDTQYF. V and J are TRBV9 and TRBJ2-3, with 8 bases lining up with TRBD1. V was pared by 2 bases and J by 2 bases, with 4 bases of the junction left unmatched. The CDR3 runs to 15 residues. The germline V gene has CDR1 SGDLS and CDR2 YYNGEE. Drawing the rest from reference TRBV9 and TRBJ2-3, the complete variable domain is DSGVTQTPKHLITATGQRVTLRCSPRSGDLSVYWYQQSLDQGLQFLIQYYNGEERAKGNILERFSAQQFPDLHSELNLSSLELGDSALYFCASSVVQGATDTQYFGPGTRLTVL.

The gene calls are TRBV27 and TRBJ2-2; 8 nucleotides agree with TRBD2. The CDR3 sequence is 17 residues long. The junction had 16 bases not matched to a gene; V was cut back by 6 bases and J by 7 bases. Looked up from germline, CDR1 is MNHEY and CDR2 is SMNVEV (reference sequence). The CDR3: CASSSILGAGVLGELFF. The CDR3 nucleotides read TGTGCCAGCAGCTCGATCCTGGGAGCGGGAGTTCTCGGGGAGCTGTTTTTT.

The chain links TRBV6-1 to TRBJ2-3, with 15 bases fitting TRBD2. Germline trimming cut 1 base from V and 4 bases from J; bases unmatched to any gene: 0. The CDR3 spans 16 residues. In germline, CDR1 is MNHNS, CDR2 SASEGT. CDR3 amino acids: CASSEGTSGGADTQYF. CDR3 nucleotide sequence: TGTGCCAGCAGTGAAGGGACTAGCGGGGGGGCAGATACGCAGTATTTT.

The rearrangement joins TRBV7-2 to TRBJ2-1, with a possible D match to TRBD2 (6 bases). V lost 2 bases and J lost 2, with 13 bases in between. Germline values: CDR1 SGHTA, CDR2 FQGNSA. This CDR3 has 16 amino acids. This CDR3 reads CASSLMASSAYNEQFF. The CDR3, as DNA: TGTGCCAGCAGCTTAATGGCGTCTAGCGCCTACAATGAGCAGTTCTTC. Using reference TRBV7-2 and TRBJ2-1 for the parts outside the CDR3, the full variable domain is GAGVSQSPSNKVTEKGKDVELRCDPISGHTALYWYRQSLGQGLEFLIYFQGNSAPDKSGLPSDRFSAERTGGSVSTLTIQRTQQEDSAVYLCASSLMASSAYNEQFFGPGTRLTVL.

This clone was counted once. This sequence joins TRBV7-9 and TRBJ2-3; 11 positions match TRBD2. The CDR3 totals 16 residues. The V and J ends lost 5 bases and 1 base, in that order; junction bases with no gene match: 5. Germline V gives CDR1 SEHNR, CDR2 FQNEAQ (reference sequence). In nucleotides, the CDR3 is TGTGCCAGCAGCCTGCAGACTAGCGGGGGCACAGATACGCAGTATTTT. Protein sequence: CASSLQTSGGTDTQYF. The full variable domain, rest sourced from reference TRBV7-9 and TRBJ2-3, is DTGVSQNPRHKITKRGQNVTFRCDPISEHNRLYWYRQTLGQGPEFLTYFQNEAQLEKSRLLSDRFSAERPKGSFSTLEIQRTEQGDSAMYLCASSLQTSGGTDTQYFGPGTRLTVL.

The gene calls are TRBV2 and TRBJ2-7; 13 nucleotides match TRBD2. Trimming took 3 bases from V and 1 from J; bases not matched to a gene: 6. This CDR3 contains 17 residues. Germline V CDR1 and CDR2: SNHLY, FYNNEI. The CDR3 is CASSETSGRILSYEQYF. CDR3 DNA sequence: TGTGCCAGCAGTGAGACTAGCGGGAGGATATTATCCTACGAGCAGTACTTC.

This clone was found a few times. The V gene is TRBV9, the J gene TRBJ2-6; D remains unclear. The CDR3 is 16 residues long. Germline loops: CDR1 SGDLS, CDR2 YYNGEE. Trimming removed 4 bases from V and 2 bases from J, with 13 bases in between. The CDR3 nucleotides are TGTGCCAGCAGCCCGATAGCCGTGGCTGGGGCCAACGTCCTGACTTTC. Residues: CASSPIAVAGANVLTF. Full variable domain (remainder filled in from reference TRBV9 and TRBJ2-6): DSGVTQTPKHLITATGQRVTLRCSPRSGDLSVYWYQQSLDQGLQFLIQYYNGEERAKGNILERFSAQQFPDLHSELNLSSLELGDSALYFCASSPIAVAGANVLTFGAGSRLTVL.

This chain uses TRBV7-2 with TRBJ1-6, with 7 bases lining up with TRBD1. The CDR3 sequence is 15 residues long. J lost 9 bases, V lost 4 bases, and 9 bases had no gene match. The germline CDR1 and CDR2 sequences are SGHTA and FQGNSA. CDR3 bases: TGTGCCAGCAGCTCCCGACAGGGCTTAGGTTCACCCCTCCACTTT. This codes for CASSSRQGLGSPLHF.